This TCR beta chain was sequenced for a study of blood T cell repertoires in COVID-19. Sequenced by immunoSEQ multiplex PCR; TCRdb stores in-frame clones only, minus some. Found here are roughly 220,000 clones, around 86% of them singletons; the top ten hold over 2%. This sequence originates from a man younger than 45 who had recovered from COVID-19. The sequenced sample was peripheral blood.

The CDR3 sequence is CASSYVTGGYGYTF. As DNA, the CDR3 is TGTGCCAGCAGTTATGTTACAGGGGGATATGGCTACACCTTC. This chain uses TRBV6-5 with TRBJ1-2, with TRBD1 matching over 8 bases. V lost 3 bases to trimming and J lost 5 bases; unmatched junction nucleotides: 5. Germline V gene lookup returns CDR1 MNHEY and CDR2 SVGAGI. The CDR3 has 14 amino acids.